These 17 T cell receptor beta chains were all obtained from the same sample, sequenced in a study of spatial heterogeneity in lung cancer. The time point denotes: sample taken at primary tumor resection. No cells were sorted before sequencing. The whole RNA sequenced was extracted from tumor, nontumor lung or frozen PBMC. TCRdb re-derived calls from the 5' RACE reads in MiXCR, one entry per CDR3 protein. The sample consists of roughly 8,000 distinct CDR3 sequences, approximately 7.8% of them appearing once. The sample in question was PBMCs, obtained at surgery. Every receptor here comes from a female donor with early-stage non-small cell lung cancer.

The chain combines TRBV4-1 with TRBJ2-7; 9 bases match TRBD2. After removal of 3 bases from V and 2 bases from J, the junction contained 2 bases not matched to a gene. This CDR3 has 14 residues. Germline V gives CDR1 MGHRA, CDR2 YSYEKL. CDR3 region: CASSQLAGAYEQYF. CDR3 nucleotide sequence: TGCGCCAGCAGCCAGTTAGCGGGAGCCTACGAGCAGTACTTC.

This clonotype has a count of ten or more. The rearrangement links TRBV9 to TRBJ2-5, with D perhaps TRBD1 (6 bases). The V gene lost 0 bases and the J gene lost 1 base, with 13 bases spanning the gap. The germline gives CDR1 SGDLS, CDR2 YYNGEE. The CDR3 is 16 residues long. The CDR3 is CASSVAPWGLQETQYF. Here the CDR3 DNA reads TGTGCCAGCAGCGTAGCCCCTTGGGGGCTCCAAGAGACCCAGTACTTC.

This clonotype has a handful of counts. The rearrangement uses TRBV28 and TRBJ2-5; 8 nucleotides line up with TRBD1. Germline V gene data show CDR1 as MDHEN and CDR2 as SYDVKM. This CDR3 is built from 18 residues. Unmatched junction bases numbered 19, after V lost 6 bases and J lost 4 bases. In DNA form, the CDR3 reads TGTGCCAGCAGCTCAGGGGGCAAAGCGGGTCCGGTAGGAGAGACCCAGTACTTC. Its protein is CASSSGGKAGPVGETQYF.

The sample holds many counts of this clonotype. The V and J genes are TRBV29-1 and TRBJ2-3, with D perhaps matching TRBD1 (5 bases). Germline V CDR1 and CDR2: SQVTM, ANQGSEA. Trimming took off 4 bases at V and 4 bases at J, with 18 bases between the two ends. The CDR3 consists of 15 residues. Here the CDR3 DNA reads TGCAGCGTTGTTATTGGGGCCACACACGCAGATACGCAGTATTTT. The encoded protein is CSVVIGATHADTQYF.

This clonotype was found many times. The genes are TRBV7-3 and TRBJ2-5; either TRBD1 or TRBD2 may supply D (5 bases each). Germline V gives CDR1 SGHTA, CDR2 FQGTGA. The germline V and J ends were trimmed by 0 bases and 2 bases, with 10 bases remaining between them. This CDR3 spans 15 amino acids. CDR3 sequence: CASSLTPGPQETQYF. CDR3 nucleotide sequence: TGTGCCAGCAGCTTAACGCCGGGGCCTCAAGAGACCCAGTACTTC.

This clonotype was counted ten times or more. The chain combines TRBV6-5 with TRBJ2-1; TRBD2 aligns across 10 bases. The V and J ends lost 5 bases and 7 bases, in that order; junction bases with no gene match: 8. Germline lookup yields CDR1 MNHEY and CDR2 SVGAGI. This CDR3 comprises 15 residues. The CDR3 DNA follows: TGTGCCAGCAGTCGACCGGGACTAGCGCTAAATGAGCAGTTCTTC. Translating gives CASSRPGLALNEQFF.

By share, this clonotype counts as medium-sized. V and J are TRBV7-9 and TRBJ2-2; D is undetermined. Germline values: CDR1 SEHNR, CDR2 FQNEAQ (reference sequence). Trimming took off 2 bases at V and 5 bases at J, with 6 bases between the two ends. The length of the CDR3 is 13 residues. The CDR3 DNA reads TGTGCCAGCAGCTTACGGGTTACCGGGGAGCTGTTTTTT. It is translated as CASSLRVTGELFF.

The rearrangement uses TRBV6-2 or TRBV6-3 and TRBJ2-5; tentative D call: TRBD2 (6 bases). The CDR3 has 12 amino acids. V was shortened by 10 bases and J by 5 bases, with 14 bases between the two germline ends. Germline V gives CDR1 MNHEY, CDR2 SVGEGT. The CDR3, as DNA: TGTGCCACCGGGGAGGTAACGGAGACCCAGTACTTC. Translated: CATGEVTETQYF.

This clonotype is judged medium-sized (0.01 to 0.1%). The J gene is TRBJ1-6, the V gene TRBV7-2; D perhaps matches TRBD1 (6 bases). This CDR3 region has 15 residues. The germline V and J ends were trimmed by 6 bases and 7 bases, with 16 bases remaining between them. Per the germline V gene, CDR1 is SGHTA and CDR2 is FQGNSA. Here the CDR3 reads CASSLTGTQNSPLHF. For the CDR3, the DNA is TGTGCCAGCAGTCTAACCGGGACACAGAATTCACCCCTCCACTTT.

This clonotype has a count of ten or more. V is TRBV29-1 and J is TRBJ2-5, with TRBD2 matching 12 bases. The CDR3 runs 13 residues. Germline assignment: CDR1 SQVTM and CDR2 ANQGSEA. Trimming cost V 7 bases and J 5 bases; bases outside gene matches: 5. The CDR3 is CSALAGGRETQYF. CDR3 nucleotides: TGCAGCGCACTAGCGGGAGGTAGGGAGACCCAGTACTTC.

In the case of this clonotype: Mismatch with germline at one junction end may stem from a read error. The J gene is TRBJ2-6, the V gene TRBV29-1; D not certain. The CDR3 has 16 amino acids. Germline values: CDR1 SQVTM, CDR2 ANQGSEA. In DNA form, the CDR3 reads TGCAGCGTTCAAGATTTGCGGCTCTCTGGGGCCAACGTCCTGACTTTC. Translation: CSVQDLRLSGANVLTF.

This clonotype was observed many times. The CDR3 nucleotides read TGTGCCAGACTCACAAGGGAGGGGGAGACCCAGTACTTC. Translating gives CARLTREGETQYF. This chain joins TRBV19 and TRBJ2-5; 7 nucleotides match TRBD2. The junction had 9 bases not matched to a gene; V was cut back by 9 bases and J by 5 bases. This CDR3 has 13 amino acids. Germline CDR1 reads LNHDA; CDR2 reads SQIVND (reference sequence).

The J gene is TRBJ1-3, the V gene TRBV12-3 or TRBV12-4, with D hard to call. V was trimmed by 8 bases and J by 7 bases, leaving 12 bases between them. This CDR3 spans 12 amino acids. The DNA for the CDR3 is TGTGCCAGCTCGCCCACTATGAACACCATATATTTT. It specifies CASSPTMNTIYF.

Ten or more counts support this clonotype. The DNA of the CDR3 is TGTGCCAGCGGAGGGGTAAACCAAGAGACCCAGTACTTC. This gives the protein CASGGVNQETQYF. The gene calls are TRBV19 and TRBJ2-5; a possible D gene is TRBD2 (6 bases). From germline, CDR1 is LNHDA and CDR2 SQIVND (reference sequence). This CDR3 comprises 13 residues. V was pared by 9 bases and J by 0 bases, with 11 bases between.

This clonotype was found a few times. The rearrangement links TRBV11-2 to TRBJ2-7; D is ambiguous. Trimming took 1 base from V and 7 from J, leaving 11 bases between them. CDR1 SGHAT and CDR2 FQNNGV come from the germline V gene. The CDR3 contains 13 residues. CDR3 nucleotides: TGTGCCAGCAGCTTAGCCAGGCTCGGGGAGCAGTACTTC. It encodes CASSLARLGEQYF.

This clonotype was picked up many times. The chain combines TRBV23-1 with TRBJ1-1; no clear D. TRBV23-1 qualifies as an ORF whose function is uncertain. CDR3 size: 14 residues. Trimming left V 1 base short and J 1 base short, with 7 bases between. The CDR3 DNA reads TGCGCCAGCAGTCAATGTCCAGAGAACACTGAAGCTTTCTTT. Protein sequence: CASSQCPENTEAFF.

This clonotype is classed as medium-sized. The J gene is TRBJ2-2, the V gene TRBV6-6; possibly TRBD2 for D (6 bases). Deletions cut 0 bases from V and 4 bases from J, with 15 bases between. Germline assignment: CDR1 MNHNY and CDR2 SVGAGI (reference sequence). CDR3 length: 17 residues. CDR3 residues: CASSYSGTSIPTGELFF. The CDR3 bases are TGTGCCAGCAGTTACTCGGGTACTAGCATCCCCACCGGGGAGCTGTTTTTT.